This T cell receptor beta chain was recorded in a study of blood T cell repertoires in COVID-19. Study information: COVID-19 samples from acute and convalescent phases originated in the United States, Italy and Spain. Sources were T cells, B-cell-depleted T cells, or PBMCs; the material itself was cDNA or gDNA.

The V gene lost 7 bases and the J gene lost 4 bases, with 14 bases spanning the gap. Germline V gives CDR1 KGHDR, CDR2 SFDVKD. The CDR3 loop spans 14 amino acids. The protocol was immunoSEQ multiplex PCR, while the TCRdb copy is restricted to in-frame clones and leaves out a portion. The sample lists about 220,000 clones, roughly 80% occurring once. Sequencing input: PBMCs or T cells enriched from blood (not recorded which). The sequence was obtained from a woman in her forties with acute COVID-19. The chain carries TRBV24-1 and TRBJ2-3; weak D call: TRBD2 (5 bases). In DNA, the CDR3 is TGTGCCACCAGCGACCCCGGAGGATCAGATACGCAGTATTTT. It translates to CATSDPGGSDTQYF.